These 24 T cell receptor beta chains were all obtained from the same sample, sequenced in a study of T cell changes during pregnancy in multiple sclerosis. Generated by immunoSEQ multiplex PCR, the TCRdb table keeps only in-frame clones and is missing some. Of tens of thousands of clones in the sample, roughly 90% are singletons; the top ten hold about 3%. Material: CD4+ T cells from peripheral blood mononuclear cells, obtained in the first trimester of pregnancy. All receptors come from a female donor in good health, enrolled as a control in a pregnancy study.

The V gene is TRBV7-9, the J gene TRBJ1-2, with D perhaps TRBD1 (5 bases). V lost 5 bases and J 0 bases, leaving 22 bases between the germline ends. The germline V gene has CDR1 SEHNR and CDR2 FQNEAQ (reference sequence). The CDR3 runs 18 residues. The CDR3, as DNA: TGTGCCAGCAGCGAACTACAGGAGCGGCGGGGCGCTAACTATGGCTACACCTTC. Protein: CASSELQERRGANYGYTF.

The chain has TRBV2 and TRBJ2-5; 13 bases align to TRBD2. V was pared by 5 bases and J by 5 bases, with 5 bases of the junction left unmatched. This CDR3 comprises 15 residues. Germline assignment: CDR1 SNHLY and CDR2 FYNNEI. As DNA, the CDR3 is TGTGCCAGCAGTAAGGGACTAGCGGGAACTGAGACCCAGTACTTC. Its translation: CASSKGLAGTETQYF.

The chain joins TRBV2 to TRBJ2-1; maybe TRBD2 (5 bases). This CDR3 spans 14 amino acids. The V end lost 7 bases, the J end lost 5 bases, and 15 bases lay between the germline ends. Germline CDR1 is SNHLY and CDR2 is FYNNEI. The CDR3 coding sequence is TGTGCCAGCAAGGCGACGGGGAACCACAATGAGCAGTTCTTC. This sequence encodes CASKATGNHNEQFF. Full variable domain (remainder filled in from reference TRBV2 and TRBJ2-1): EPEVTQTPSHQVTQMGQEVILRCVPISNHLYFYWYRQILGQKVEFLVSFYNNEISEKSEIFDDQFSVERPDGSNFTLKIRSTKLEDSAMYFCASKATGNHNEQFFGPGTRLTVL.

CDR3 sequence (DNA): TGTGCCAGCCGACAGGGCCCCTACGAGCAGTACTTC. Amino acid sequence: CASRQGPYEQYF. This sequence joins TRBV28 and TRBJ2-7; 7 bases align to TRBD1. The trim removed 8 bases at V and 2 bases at J, leaving 3 bases unmatched. CDR1 is MDHEN and CDR2 is SYDVKM in the germline V gene. The CDR3 loop spans 12 amino acids.

As DNA, the CDR3 is TGTGCCATCAGTGAGTCCGGACAGGGGTTGGGCACTGAAGCTTTCTTT. This translates into CAISESGQGLGTEAFF. V gene TRBV10-3 combines with J gene TRBJ1-1, with 9 bases identical to TRBD1. From germline, CDR1 is ENHRY and CDR2 SYGVKD. With 0 bases clipped from V and 4 bases from J, the junction kept 6 bases outside the gene matches. CDR3 size: 16 residues.

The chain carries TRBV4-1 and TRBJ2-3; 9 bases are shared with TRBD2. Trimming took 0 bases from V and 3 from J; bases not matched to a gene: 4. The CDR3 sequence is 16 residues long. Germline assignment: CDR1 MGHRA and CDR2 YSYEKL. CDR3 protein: CASSQEGLARTDTQYF. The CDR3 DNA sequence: TGCGCCAGCAGCCAAGAGGGACTAGCCCGGACAGATACGCAGTATTTT.

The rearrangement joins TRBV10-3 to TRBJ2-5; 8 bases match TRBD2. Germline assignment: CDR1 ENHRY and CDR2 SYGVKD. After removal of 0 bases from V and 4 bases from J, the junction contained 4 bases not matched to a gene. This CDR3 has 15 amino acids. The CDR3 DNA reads TGTGCCATCAGTGAGTCTGGACGGGGGGGAGAGACCCAGTACTTC. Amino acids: CAISESGRGGETQYF.

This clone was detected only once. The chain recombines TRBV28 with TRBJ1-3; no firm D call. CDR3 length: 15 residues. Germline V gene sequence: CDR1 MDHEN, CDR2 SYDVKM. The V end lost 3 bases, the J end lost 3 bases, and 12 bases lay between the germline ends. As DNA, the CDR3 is TGTGCCAGCAGTTTGGGAGGGCGCATTGGAAACACCATATATTTT. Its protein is CASSLGGRIGNTIYF. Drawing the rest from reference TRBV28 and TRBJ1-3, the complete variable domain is DVKVTQSSRYLVKRTGEKVFLECVQDMDHENMFWYRQDPGLGLRLIYFSYDVKMKEKGDIPEGYSVSREKKERFSLILESASTNQTSMYLCASSLGGRIGNTIYFGEGSWLTVV.

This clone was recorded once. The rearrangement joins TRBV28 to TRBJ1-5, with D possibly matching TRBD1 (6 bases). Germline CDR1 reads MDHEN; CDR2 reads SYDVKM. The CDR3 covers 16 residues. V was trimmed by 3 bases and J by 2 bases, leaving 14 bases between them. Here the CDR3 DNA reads TGTGCCAGCAGTTTGGGGGGAGGGGGTGGCAATCAGCCCCAGCATTTT. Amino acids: CASSLGGGGGNQPQHF.

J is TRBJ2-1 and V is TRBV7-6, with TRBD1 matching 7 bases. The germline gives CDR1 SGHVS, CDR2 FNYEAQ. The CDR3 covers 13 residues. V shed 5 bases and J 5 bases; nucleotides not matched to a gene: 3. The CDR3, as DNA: TGTGCCAGCAGCCAGGGACAGAACAATGAGCAGTTCTTC. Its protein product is CASSQGQNNEQFF.

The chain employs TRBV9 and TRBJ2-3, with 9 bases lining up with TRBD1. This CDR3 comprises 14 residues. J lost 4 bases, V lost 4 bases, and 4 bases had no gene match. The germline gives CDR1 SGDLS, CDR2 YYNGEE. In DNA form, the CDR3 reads TGTGCCAGCAGCCCCCGACAGGGGGCAGATACGCAGTATTTT. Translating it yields CASSPRQGADTQYF. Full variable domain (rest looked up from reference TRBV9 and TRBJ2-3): DSGVTQTPKHLITATGQRVTLRCSPRSGDLSVYWYQQSLDQGLQFLIQYYNGEERAKGNILERFSAQQFPDLHSELNLSSLELGDSALYFCASSPRQGADTQYFGPGTRLTVL.

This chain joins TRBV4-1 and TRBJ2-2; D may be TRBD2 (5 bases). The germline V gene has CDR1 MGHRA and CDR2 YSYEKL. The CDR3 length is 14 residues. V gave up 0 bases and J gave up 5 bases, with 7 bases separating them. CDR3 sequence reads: CASSQDRGTGELFF. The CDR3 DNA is TGCGCCAGCAGCCAAGATCGGGGAACCGGGGAGCTGTTTTTT.

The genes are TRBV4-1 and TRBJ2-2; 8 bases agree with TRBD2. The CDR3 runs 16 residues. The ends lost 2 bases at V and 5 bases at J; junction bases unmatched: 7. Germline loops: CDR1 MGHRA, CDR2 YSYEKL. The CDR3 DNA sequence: TGCGCCAGCAGCCAACGAGACATAGCGGGGACCGGGGAGCTGTTTTTT. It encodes CASSQRDIAGTGELFF.

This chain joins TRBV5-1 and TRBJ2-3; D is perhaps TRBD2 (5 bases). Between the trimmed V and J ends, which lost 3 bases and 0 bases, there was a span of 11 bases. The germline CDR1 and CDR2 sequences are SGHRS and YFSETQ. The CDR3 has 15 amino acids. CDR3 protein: CASSSPSGSTDTQYF. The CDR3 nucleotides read TGCGCCAGCAGCTCTCCCAGCGGAAGCACAGATACGCAGTATTTT. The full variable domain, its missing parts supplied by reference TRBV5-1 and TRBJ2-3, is KAGVTQTPRYLIKTRGQQVTLSCSPISGHRSVSWYQQTPGQGLQFLFEYFSETQRNKGNFPGRFSGRQFSNSRSEMNVSTLELGDSALYLCASSSPSGSTDTQYFGPGTRLTVL.

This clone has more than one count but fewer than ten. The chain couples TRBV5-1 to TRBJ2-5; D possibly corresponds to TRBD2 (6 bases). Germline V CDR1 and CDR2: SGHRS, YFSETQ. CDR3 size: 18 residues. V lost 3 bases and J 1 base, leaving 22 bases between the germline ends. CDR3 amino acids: CASSWGGADWEPQETQYF. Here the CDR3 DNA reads TGCGCCAGCAGCTGGGGAGGAGCGGACTGGGAACCCCAAGAGACCCAGTACTTC.

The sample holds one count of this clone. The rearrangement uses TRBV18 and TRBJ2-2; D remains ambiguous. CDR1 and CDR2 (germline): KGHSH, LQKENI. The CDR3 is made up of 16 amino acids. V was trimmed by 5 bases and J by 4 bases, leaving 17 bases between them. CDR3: CASSERVRTRTGELFF. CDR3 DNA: TGTGCCAGCTCAGAACGGGTTCGCACCCGCACCGGGGAGCTGTTTTTT.

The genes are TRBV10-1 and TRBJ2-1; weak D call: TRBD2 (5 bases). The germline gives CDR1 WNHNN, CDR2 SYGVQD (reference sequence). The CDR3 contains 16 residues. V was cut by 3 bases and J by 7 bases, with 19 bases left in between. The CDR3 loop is CASSEQAAISLNEQFF. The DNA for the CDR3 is TGCGCCAGCAGTGAACAAGCGGCGATCTCCTTGAATGAGCAGTTCTTC.

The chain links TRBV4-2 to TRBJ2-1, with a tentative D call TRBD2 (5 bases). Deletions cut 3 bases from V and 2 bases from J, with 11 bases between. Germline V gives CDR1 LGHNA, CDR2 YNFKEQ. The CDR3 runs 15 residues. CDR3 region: CASSQRLTAYNEQFF. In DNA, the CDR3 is TGTGCCAGCAGCCAGCGACTAACAGCCTACAATGAGCAGTTCTTC.

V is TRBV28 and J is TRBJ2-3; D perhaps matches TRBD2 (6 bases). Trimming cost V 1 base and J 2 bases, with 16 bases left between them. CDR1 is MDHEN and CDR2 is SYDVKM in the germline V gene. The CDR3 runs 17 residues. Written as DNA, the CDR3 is TGTGCCAGCAGTTTATTTGGCGGGAACCATTACACAGATACGCAGTATTTT. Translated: CASSLFGGNHYTDTQYF.

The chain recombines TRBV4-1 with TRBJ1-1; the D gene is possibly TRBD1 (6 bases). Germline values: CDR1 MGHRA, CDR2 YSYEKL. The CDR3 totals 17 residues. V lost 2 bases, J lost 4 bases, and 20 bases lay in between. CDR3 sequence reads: CASSQSGAGAAFTEAFF. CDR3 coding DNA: TGCGCCAGCAGCCAAAGTGGGGCAGGGGCAGCTTTCACTGAAGCTTTCTTT.

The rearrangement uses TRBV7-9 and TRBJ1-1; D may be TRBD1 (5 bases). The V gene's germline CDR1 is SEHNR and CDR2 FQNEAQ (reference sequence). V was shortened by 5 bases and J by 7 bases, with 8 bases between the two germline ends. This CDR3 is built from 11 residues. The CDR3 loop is CASSRQIEAFF. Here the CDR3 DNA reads TGTGCCAGCAGCCGACAGATTGAAGCTTTCTTT.

CDR3 nucleotide sequence: TGTGCCAGCAGCTTGGACCCGGTCACCATGGATGGCTACACCTTC. Amino acids: CASSLDPVTMDGYTF. The rearrangement uses TRBV5-6 and TRBJ1-2; D is unclear. CDR3 size: 15 residues. The V and J ends lost 0 bases and 6 bases respectively, with 15 bases between them. Germline V gene data show CDR1 as SGHDT and CDR2 as YYEEEE.

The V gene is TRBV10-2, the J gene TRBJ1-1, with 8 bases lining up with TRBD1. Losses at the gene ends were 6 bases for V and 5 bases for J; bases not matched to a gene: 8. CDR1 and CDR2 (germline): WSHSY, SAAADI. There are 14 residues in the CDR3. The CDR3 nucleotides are TGCGCCAGCAGATTGACAGGGGAGGGGACTGAAGCTTTCTTT. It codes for CASRLTGEGTEAFF.

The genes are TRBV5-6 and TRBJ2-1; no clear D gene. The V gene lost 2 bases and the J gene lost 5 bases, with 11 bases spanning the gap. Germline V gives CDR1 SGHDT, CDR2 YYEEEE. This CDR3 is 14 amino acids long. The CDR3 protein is CASSLRPDNNEQFF. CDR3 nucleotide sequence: TGTGCCAGCAGCTTACGGCCTGACAACAATGAGCAGTTCTTC.